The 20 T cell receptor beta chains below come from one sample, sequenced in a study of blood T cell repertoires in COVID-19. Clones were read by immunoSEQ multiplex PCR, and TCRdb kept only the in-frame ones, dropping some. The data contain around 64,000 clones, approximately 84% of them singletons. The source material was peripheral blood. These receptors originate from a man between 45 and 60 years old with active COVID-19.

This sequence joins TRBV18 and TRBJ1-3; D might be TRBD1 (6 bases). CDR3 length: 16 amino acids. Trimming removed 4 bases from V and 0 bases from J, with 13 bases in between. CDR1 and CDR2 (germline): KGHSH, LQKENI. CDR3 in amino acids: CASSRQAASSGNTIYF. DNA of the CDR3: TGTGCCAGCTCACGACAGGCTGCGAGCTCTGGAAACACCATATATTTT. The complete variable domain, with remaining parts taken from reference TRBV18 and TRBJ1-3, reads NAGVMQNPRHLVRRRGQEARLRCSPMKGHSHVYWYRQLPEEGLKFMVYLQKENIIDESGMPKERFSAEFPKEGPSILRIQQVVRGDSAAYFCASSRQAASSGNTIYFGEGSWLTVV.

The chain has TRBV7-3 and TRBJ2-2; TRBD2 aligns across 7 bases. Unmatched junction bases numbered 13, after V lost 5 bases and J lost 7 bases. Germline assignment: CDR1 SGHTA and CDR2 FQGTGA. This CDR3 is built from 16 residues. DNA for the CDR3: TGTGCCAGCAGCCCCTTTCACAGCGGGACGGTCGGGGAGCTGTTTTTT. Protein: CASSPFHSGTVGELFF.

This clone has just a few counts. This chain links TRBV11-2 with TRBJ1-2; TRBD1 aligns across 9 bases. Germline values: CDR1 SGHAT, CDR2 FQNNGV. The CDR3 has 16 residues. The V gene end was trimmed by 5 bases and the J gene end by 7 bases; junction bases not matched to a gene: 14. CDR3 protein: CASSRNPGTGNGGYTF. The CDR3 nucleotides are TGTGCCAGCAGCAGAAACCCCGGGACAGGGAATGGTGGCTACACCTTC.

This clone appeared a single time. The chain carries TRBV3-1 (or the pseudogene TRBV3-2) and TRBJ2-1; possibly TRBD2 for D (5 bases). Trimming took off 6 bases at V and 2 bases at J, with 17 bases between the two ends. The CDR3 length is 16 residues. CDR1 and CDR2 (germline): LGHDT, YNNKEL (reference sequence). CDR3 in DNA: TGTGCCAGCAGTCGGCTAGGGTCGAGGGCCTACAATGAGCAGTTCTTC. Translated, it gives CASSRLGSRAYNEQFF.

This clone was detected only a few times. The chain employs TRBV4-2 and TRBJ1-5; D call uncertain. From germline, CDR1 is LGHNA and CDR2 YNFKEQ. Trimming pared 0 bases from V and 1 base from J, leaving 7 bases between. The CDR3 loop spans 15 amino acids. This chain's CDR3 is CASSQERESNQPQHF. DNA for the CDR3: TGTGCCAGCAGCCAAGAAAGGGAGAGCAATCAGCCCCAGCATTTT.

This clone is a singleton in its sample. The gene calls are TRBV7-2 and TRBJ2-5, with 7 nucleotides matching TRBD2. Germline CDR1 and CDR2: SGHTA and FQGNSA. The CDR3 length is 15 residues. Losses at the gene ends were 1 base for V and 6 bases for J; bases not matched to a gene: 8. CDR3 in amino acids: CASSLGEASGKTQYF. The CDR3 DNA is TGTGCCAGCAGCTTAGGAGAGGCTAGCGGTAAGACCCAGTACTTC. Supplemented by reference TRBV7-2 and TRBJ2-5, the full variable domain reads GAGVSQSPSNKVTEKGKDVELRCDPISGHTALYWYRQSLGQGLEFLIYFQGNSAPDKSGLPSDRFSAERTGGSVSTLTIQRTQQEDSAVYLCASSLGEASGKTQYFGPGTRLLVL.

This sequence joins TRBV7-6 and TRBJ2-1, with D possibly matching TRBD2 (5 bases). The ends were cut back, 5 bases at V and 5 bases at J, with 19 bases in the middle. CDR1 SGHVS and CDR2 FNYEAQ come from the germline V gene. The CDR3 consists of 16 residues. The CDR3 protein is CASSPRAGSGNNEQFF. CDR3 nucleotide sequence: TGTGCCAGCAGCCCCCGGGCTGGCTCGGGAAACAATGAGCAGTTCTTC.

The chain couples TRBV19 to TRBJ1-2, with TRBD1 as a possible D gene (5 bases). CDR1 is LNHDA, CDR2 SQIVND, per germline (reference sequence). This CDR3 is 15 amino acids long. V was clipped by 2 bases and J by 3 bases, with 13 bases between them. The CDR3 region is CASSIWPGRDYGYTF. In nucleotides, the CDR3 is TGTGCCAGTAGTATATGGCCAGGGAGGGACTATGGCTACACCTTC.

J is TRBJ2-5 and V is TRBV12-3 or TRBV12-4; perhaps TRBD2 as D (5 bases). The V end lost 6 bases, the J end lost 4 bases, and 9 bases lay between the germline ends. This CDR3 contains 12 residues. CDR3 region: CASSSRGETQYF. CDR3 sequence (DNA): TGTGCCAGCAGCTCACGGGGAGAGACCCAGTACTTC.

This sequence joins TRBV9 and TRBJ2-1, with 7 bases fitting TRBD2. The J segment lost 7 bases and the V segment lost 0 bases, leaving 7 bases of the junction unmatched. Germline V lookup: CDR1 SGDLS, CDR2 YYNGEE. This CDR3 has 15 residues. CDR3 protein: CASSVDGGRGNEQFF. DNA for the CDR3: TGTGCCAGCAGCGTAGATGGCGGGAGAGGGAATGAGCAGTTCTTC.

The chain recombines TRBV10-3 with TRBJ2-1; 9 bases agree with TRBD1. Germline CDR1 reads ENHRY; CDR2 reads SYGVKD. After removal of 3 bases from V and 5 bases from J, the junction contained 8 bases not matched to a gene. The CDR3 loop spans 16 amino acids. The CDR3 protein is CAISDPQGARDNEQFF. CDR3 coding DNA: TGTGCCATCAGTGACCCACAGGGGGCGCGAGACAATGAGCAGTTCTTC.

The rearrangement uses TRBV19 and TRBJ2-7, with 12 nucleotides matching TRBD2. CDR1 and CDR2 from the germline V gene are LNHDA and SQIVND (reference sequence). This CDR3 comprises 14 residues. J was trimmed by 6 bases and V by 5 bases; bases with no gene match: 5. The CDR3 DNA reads TGTGCCAGTAGTGAGACTAGCGGGAGAGTCGAGCAGTACTTC. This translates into CASSETSGRVEQYF.

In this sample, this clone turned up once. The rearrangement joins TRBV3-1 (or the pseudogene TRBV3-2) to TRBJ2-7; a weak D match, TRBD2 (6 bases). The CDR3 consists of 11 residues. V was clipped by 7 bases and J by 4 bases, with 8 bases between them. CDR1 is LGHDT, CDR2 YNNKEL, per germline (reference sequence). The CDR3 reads CASTRGYEQYF. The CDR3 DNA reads TGTGCCAGCACGCGGGGATACGAGCAGTACTTC.

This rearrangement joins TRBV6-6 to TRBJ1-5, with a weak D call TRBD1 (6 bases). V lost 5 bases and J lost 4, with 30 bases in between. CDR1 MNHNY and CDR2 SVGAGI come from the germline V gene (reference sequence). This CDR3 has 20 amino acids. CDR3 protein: CASSHRTPRGFRLFNQPQHF. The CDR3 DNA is TGTGCCAGCAGTCACCGTACCCCCAGGGGCTTCAGGCTCTTTAATCAGCCCCAGCATTTT.

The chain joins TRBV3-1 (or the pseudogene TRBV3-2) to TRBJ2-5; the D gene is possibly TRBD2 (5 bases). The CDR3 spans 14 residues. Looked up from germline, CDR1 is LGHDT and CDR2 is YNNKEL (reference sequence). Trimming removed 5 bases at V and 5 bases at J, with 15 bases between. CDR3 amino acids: CASSWDVRGETQYF. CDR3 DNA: TGTGCCAGCAGCTGGGATGTACGAGGGGAGACCCAGTACTTC.

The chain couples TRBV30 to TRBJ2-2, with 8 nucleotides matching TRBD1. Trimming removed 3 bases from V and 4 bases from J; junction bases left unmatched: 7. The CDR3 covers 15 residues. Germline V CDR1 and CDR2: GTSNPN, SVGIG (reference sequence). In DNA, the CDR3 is TGTGCCTGGAGCCTCGGACAGGGACTCACCGGGGAGCTGTTTTTT. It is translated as CAWSLGQGLTGELFF.

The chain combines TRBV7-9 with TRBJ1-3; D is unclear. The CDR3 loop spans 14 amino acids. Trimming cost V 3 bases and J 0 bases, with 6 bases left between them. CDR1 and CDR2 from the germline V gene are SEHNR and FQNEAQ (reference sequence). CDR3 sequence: CASSFAGSGNTIYF. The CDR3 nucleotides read TGTGCCAGCAGCTTCGCCGGCTCTGGAAACACCATATATTTT.

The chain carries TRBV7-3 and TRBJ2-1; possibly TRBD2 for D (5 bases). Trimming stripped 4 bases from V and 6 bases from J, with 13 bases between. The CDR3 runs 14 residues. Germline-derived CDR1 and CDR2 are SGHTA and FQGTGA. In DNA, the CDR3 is TGTGCCAGCAGCTCATCCGGGAACTTCAATGAGCAGTTCTTC. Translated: CASSSSGNFNEQFF.

CDR3 DNA sequence: TGCGCCAGCAGCTCCGGGGGGGCCTATGGCTACACCTTC. Its protein product is CASSSGGAYGYTF. V is TRBV5-1 and J is TRBJ1-2; maybe TRBD1 (6 bases). The CDR3 is 13 residues long. Trimming removed 3 bases from V and 4 bases from J, with 10 bases in between. Per the germline V gene, CDR1 is SGHRS and CDR2 is YFSETQ. Variable domain in full (rest from reference TRBV5-1 and TRBJ1-2): KAGVTQTPRYLIKTRGQQVTLSCSPISGHRSVSWYQQTPGQGLQFLFEYFSETQRNKGNFPGRFSGRQFSNSRSEMNVSTLELGDSALYLCASSSGGAYGYTFGSGTRLTVV.

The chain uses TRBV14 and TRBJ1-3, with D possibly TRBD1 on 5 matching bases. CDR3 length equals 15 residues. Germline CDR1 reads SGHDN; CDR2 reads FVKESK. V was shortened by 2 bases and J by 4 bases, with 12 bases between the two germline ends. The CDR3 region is CASSQLGGFGNTIYF. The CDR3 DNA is TGTGCCAGCAGCCAATTGGGGGGTTTCGGAAACACCATATATTTT.